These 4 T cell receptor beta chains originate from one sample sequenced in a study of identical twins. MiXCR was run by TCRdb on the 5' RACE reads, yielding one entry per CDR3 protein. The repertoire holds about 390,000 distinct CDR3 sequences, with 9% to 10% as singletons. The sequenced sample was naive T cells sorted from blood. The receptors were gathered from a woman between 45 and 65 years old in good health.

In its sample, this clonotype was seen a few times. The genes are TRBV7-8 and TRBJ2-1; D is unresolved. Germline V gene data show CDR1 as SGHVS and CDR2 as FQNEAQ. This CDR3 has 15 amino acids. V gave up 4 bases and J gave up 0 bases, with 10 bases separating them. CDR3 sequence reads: CASSSTLSSYNEQFF. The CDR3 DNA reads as TGTGCCAGCAGCTCGACTCTAAGCTCCTACAATGAGCAGTTCTTC.

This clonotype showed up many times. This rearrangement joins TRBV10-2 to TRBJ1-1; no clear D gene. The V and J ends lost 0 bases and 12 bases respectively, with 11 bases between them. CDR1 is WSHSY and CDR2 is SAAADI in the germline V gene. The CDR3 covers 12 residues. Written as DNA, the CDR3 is TGCGCCAGCAGTGAGTCGACACAAGGTTCTTTCTTT. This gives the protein CASSESTQGSFF.

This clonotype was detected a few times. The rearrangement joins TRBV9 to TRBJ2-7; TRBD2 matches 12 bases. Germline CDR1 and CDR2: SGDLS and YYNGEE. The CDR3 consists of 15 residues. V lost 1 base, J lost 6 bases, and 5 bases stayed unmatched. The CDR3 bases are TGTGCCAGCAGCGTATCGCTAGCGGGAGGGAGCGAGCAGTACTTC. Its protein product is CASSVSLAGGSEQYF.

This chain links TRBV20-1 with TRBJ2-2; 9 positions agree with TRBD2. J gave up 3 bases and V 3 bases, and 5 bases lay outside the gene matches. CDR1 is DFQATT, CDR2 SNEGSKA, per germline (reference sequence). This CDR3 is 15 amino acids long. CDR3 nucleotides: TGCAGTGCTAGGAGAGCGGGAGGACACACCGGGGAGCTGTTTTTT. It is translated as CSARRAGGHTGELFF.